Listed below are T cell receptor beta chains from one sample, sequenced in a study of blood T cell repertoires in COVID-19. The table came from immunoSEQ multiplex PCR; TCRdb's copy has only in-frame clones and leaves some out. The repertoire consists of tens of thousands of clones, with around 84% occurring once and the leading ten covering roughly 4%. The sequencing input was peripheral blood. The origin of the receptors is a man older than 75 with active COVID-19. Both conserved end residues are part of each CDR3. Fields, in order: CDR3 protein, CDR3 DNA, CDR3 length, clone size, D gene, J gene, V gene. D genes are given only for firm matches. A row's size may be missing; if present it is once, few, many or a size class.

CDR3 protein: CASSSPGTRTGELFF
CDR3 DNA: TGTGCCAGCAGTTCCCCCGGGACACGCACCGGGGAGCTGTTTTTT
CDR3 length: 15
clone size: -
D gene: -
J gene: TRBJ2-2
V gene: TRBV28

CDR3 protein: CASSQRDRGNTEAFF
CDR3 DNA: TGTGCCAGCTCCCAAAGGGACAGGGGGAACACTGAAGCTTTCTTT
CDR3 length: 15
clone size: -
D gene: TRBD1
J gene: TRBJ1-1
V gene: TRBV18

CDR3 protein: CASSPTEGGGETQYF
CDR3 DNA: TGTGCCAGCTCACCGACCGAAGGGGGCGGGGAGACCCAGTACTTC
CDR3 length: 15
clone size: -
D gene: TRBD1
J gene: TRBJ2-5
V gene: TRBV18

CDR3 protein: CASSLSGTQIYGYTF
CDR3 DNA: TGTGCCAGCAGCTTATCCGGGACACAGATTTATGGCTACACCTTC
CDR3 length: 15
clone size: -
D gene: -
J gene: TRBJ1-2
V gene: TRBV7-8

CDR3 protein: CASSLAGQGSGNEQFF
CDR3 DNA: TGTGCCAGCAGCTTAGCCGGCCAGGGGAGTGGTAATGAGCAGTTCTTC
CDR3 length: 16
clone size: -
D gene: -
J gene: TRBJ2-1
V gene: TRBV11-3

CDR3 protein: CASSAGQGGNQPQHF
CDR3 DNA: TGTGCCAGCTCAGCGGGACAGGGGGGGAATCAGCCCCAGCATTTT
CDR3 length: 15
clone size: once
D gene: TRBD1
J gene: TRBJ1-5
V gene: TRBV18

CDR3 protein: CASSQQGAGEQYF
CDR3 DNA: TGTGCCAGTAGTCAACAGGGGGCGGGGGAGCAGTACTTC
CDR3 length: 13
clone size: -
D gene: TRBD1
J gene: TRBJ2-7
V gene: TRBV19

CDR3 protein: CASTTWGGYGYTF
CDR3 DNA: TGTGCCAGCACCACCTGGGGAGGGTATGGCTACACCTTC
CDR3 length: 13
clone size: -
D gene: -
J gene: TRBJ1-2
V gene: TRBV12-3/TRBV12-4

CDR3 protein: CASRGDLAGRGLQFF
CDR3 DNA: TGTGCCAGCAGGGGGGATCTAGCGGGGAGGGGACTGCAGTTCTTC
CDR3 length: 15
clone size: -
D gene: TRBD2
J gene: TRBJ2-1
V gene: TRBV28

CDR3 protein: CASSRVAPTYNEQFF
CDR3 DNA: TGTGCCAGCTCCAGGGTTGCCCCAACCTACAATGAGCAGTTCTTC
CDR3 length: 15
clone size: few
D gene: -
J gene: TRBJ2-1
V gene: TRBV18

CDR3 protein: CASSSPGTSGIGVSYEQYF
CDR3 DNA: TGTGCCAGCAGCTCTCCCGGGACTAGCGGGATTGGGGTCAGCTACGAGCAGTACTTC
CDR3 length: 19
clone size: -
D gene: TRBD2
J gene: TRBJ2-7
V gene: TRBV3-1/TRBV3-2

CDR3 protein: CASSLLRLARSSSYEQYF
CDR3 DNA: TGTGCCAGCAGCTTATTGCGACTAGCGCGTTCGAGCTCCTACGAGCAGTACTTC
CDR3 length: 18
clone size: once
D gene: TRBD2
J gene: TRBJ2-7
V gene: TRBV11-2

CDR3 protein: CASSAGGTAPNEKLFF
CDR3 DNA: TGTGCCAGCAGCGCGGGGGGGACAGCCCCTAATGAAAAACTGTTTTTT
CDR3 length: 16
clone size: -
D gene: TRBD1
J gene: TRBJ1-4
V gene: TRBV28

CDR3 protein: CASSPQGDQPQHF
CDR3 DNA: TGTGCCAGCAGTCCACAGGGGGATCAGCCCCAGCATTTT
CDR3 length: 13
clone size: -
D gene: TRBD1
J gene: TRBJ1-5
V gene: TRBV5-5

CDR3 protein: CASSLAPAGEDEQFF
CDR3 DNA: TGTGCCAGCAGCTTAGCGCCGGCGGGAGAGGATGAGCAGTTCTTC
CDR3 length: 15
clone size: -
D gene: TRBD2
J gene: TRBJ2-1
V gene: TRBV7-6

CDR3 protein: CASSLAGGPYNEQFF
CDR3 DNA: TGTGCCAGCAGCCTAGCGGGAGGCCCCTACAATGAGCAGTTCTTC
CDR3 length: 15
clone size: once
D gene: TRBD2
J gene: TRBJ2-1
V gene: TRBV9

CDR3 protein: CASRARGAYNEQFF
CDR3 DNA: TGTGCCAGTAGGGCTCGGGGTGCCTACAATGAGCAGTTCTTC
CDR3 length: 14
clone size: -
D gene: -
J gene: TRBJ2-1
V gene: TRBV19

CDR3 protein: CASRTGGNSPLHF
CDR3 DNA: TGTGCCAGCAGAACAGGGGGTAATTCACCCCTCCACTTT
CDR3 length: 13
clone size: -
D gene: TRBD1
J gene: TRBJ1-6
V gene: TRBV6-5

CDR3 protein: CASSQMGGINYEQYF
CDR3 DNA: TGTGCCAGCAGCCAAATGGGCGGGATTAACTACGAGCAGTACTTC
CDR3 length: 15
clone size: -
D gene: -
J gene: TRBJ2-7
V gene: TRBV3-1/TRBV3-2

CDR3 protein: CASSRLVNNEQFF
CDR3 DNA: TGTGCCAGCTCCCGACTAGTAAACAATGAGCAGTTCTTC
CDR3 length: 13
clone size: -
D gene: -
J gene: TRBJ2-1
V gene: TRBV7-2

CDR3 protein: CAISRDRGNTIYF
CDR3 DNA: TGTGCCATCAGCCGGGACAGGGGAAACACCATATATTTT
CDR3 length: 13
clone size: -
D gene: TRBD1
J gene: TRBJ1-3
V gene: TRBV10-3

CDR3 protein: CASRLQGAVSDTQYF
CDR3 DNA: TGTGCCAGCAGGCTCCAGGGGGCGGTATCAGATACGCAGTATTTT
CDR3 length: 15
clone size: -
D gene: TRBD1
J gene: TRBJ2-3
V gene: TRBV5-4

CDR3 protein: CASSLSSTFGQQEAFF
CDR3 DNA: TGTGCCAGCAGCTTAAGTTCGACATTCGGACAGCAGGAAGCTTTCTTT
CDR3 length: 16
clone size: -
D gene: -
J gene: TRBJ1-1
V gene: TRBV5-4

CDR3 protein: CASSEQGSSGNTIYF
CDR3 DNA: TGTGCCAGCAGCGAACAGGGGAGCTCTGGAAACACCATATATTTT
CDR3 length: 15
clone size: -
D gene: TRBD1
J gene: TRBJ1-3
V gene: TRBV7-9

CDR3 protein: CSASVGDRRSSNQPQHF
CDR3 DNA: TGCAGTGCTAGTGTTGGGGACAGGAGGTCTAGCAATCAGCCCCAGCATTTT
CDR3 length: 17
clone size: -
D gene: TRBD1
J gene: TRBJ1-5
V gene: TRBV20-1

CDR3 protein: CASSLYRGSTDTQYF
CDR3 DNA: TGCGCCAGCAGCTTGTACAGGGGGAGCACAGATACGCAGTATTTT
CDR3 length: 15
clone size: -
D gene: TRBD1
J gene: TRBJ2-3
V gene: TRBV5-1

CDR3 protein: CASSLGQGQPQHF
CDR3 DNA: TGCGCCAGCAGCCTAGGACAGGGACAGCCCCAGCATTTT
CDR3 length: 13
clone size: -
D gene: TRBD1
J gene: TRBJ1-5
V gene: TRBV10-2

CDR3 protein: CASSPWTGQLNTEAFF
CDR3 DNA: TGTGCCAGCTCACCTTGGACAGGGCAATTGAACACTGAAGCTTTCTTT
CDR3 length: 16
clone size: -
D gene: TRBD1
J gene: TRBJ1-1
V gene: TRBV18

CDR3 protein: CASSQNEQFF
CDR3 DNA: TGTGCCAGCAGTCAAAATGAGCAGTTCTTC
CDR3 length: 10
clone size: -
D gene: -
J gene: TRBJ2-1
V gene: TRBV2

CDR3 protein: CASSTGGAGGSVFYEQYF
CDR3 DNA: TGTGCCAGCAGTACAGGGGGAGCGGGAGGTTCGGTTTTTTACGAGCAGTACTTC
CDR3 length: 18
clone size: -
D gene: -
J gene: TRBJ2-7
V gene: TRBV28

CDR3 protein: CASSLTSGTYEQYF
CDR3 DNA: TGTGCCAGCAGCTTGACTAGCGGCACCTACGAGCAGTACTTC
CDR3 length: 14
clone size: once
D gene: TRBD2
J gene: TRBJ2-7
V gene: TRBV7-6

CDR3 protein: CSAVTYKNTEAFF
CDR3 DNA: TGCAGCGCTGTAACTTATAAGAACACTGAAGCTTTCTTT
CDR3 length: 13
clone size: -
D gene: -
J gene: TRBJ1-1
V gene: TRBV29-1

CDR3 protein: CASRTSSVGSYNEQFF
CDR3 DNA: TGTGCCAGCAGAACTAGCTCGGTGGGATCCTACAATGAGCAGTTCTTC
CDR3 length: 16
clone size: -
D gene: -
J gene: TRBJ2-1
V gene: TRBV27

CDR3 protein: CASGRRGGELFF
CDR3 DNA: TGTGCCAGCGGGAGGCGGGGCGGGGAGCTGTTTTTT
CDR3 length: 12
clone size: -
D gene: -
J gene: TRBJ2-2
V gene: TRBV11-2

CDR3 protein: CASSELAGVYEQYF
CDR3 DNA: TGTGCCAGCAGTGAACTAGCGGGAGTCTACGAGCAGTACTTC
CDR3 length: 14
clone size: -
D gene: TRBD2
J gene: TRBJ2-7
V gene: TRBV7-9

CDR3 protein: CASSTRGVRGFQETQYF
CDR3 DNA: TGTGCCAGCAGCACGCGAGGTGTGAGGGGGTTCCAAGAGACCCAGTACTTC
CDR3 length: 17
clone size: -
D gene: -
J gene: TRBJ2-5
V gene: TRBV7-9

CDR3 protein: CASSYLAGYEQFF
CDR3 DNA: TGTGCCAGCTCCTACCTAGCGGGATATGAGCAGTTCTTC
CDR3 length: 13
clone size: -
D gene: TRBD2
J gene: TRBJ2-1
V gene: TRBV9

CDR3 protein: CASSYGLAGVDEQYF
CDR3 DNA: TGCGCCAGCAGCTATGGACTAGCGGGAGTAGATGAGCAGTACTTC
CDR3 length: 15
clone size: -
D gene: TRBD2
J gene: TRBJ2-7
V gene: TRBV5-1

CDR3 protein: CASSLSGSVGTGELFF
CDR3 DNA: TGTGCCAGCAGTTTAAGTGGTAGCGTGGGCACCGGGGAGCTGTTTTTT
CDR3 length: 16
clone size: once
D gene: -
J gene: TRBJ2-2
V gene: TRBV28

CDR3 protein: CASSSSTGFGTDTQYF
CDR3 DNA: TGCGCCAGCAGCTCTAGTACAGGGTTCGGCACAGATACGCAGTATTTT
CDR3 length: 16
clone size: -
D gene: -
J gene: TRBJ2-3
V gene: TRBV5-1

CDR3 protein: CASSSGTSEYEQYF
CDR3 DNA: TGTGCCAGCAGCTCCGGGACTAGCGAATACGAGCAGTACTTC
CDR3 length: 14
clone size: -
D gene: TRBD2
J gene: TRBJ2-7
V gene: TRBV11-1

CDR3 protein: CASSYPGTGVNNEQFF
CDR3 DNA: TGTGCCAGCAGTTACCCCGGGACAGGGGTGAACAATGAGCAGTTCTTC
CDR3 length: 16
clone size: -
D gene: TRBD1
J gene: TRBJ2-1
V gene: TRBV6-2/TRBV6-3